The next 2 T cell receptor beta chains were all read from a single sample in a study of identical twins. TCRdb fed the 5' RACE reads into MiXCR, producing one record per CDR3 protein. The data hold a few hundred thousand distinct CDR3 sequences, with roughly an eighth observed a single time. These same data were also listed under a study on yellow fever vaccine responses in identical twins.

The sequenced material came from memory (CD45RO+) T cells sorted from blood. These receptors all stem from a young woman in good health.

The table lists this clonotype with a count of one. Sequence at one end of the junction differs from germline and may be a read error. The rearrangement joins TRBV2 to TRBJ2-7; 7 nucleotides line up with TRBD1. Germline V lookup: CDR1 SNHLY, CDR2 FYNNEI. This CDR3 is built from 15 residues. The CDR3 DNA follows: TGTGCCAGCAGCGAAGACAGGGATAGGTCCTACGAGCAGTACTTC. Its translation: CASSEDRDRSYEQYF.

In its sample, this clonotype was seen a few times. The CDR3 DNA follows: TGCGCCAGCAGCTTCCGACGCGAAGTCCTCACTAGCGCGTCACAAGAGACCCAGTACTTC. Translation gives CASSFRREVLTSASQETQYF. This chain joins TRBV5-1 and TRBJ2-5; TRBD2 matches at 7 bases. This CDR3 comprises 20 residues. V shed 2 bases, J shed 2 bases, and the junction held 21 bases outside the gene matches. CDR1 SGHRS and CDR2 YFSETQ come from the germline V gene.